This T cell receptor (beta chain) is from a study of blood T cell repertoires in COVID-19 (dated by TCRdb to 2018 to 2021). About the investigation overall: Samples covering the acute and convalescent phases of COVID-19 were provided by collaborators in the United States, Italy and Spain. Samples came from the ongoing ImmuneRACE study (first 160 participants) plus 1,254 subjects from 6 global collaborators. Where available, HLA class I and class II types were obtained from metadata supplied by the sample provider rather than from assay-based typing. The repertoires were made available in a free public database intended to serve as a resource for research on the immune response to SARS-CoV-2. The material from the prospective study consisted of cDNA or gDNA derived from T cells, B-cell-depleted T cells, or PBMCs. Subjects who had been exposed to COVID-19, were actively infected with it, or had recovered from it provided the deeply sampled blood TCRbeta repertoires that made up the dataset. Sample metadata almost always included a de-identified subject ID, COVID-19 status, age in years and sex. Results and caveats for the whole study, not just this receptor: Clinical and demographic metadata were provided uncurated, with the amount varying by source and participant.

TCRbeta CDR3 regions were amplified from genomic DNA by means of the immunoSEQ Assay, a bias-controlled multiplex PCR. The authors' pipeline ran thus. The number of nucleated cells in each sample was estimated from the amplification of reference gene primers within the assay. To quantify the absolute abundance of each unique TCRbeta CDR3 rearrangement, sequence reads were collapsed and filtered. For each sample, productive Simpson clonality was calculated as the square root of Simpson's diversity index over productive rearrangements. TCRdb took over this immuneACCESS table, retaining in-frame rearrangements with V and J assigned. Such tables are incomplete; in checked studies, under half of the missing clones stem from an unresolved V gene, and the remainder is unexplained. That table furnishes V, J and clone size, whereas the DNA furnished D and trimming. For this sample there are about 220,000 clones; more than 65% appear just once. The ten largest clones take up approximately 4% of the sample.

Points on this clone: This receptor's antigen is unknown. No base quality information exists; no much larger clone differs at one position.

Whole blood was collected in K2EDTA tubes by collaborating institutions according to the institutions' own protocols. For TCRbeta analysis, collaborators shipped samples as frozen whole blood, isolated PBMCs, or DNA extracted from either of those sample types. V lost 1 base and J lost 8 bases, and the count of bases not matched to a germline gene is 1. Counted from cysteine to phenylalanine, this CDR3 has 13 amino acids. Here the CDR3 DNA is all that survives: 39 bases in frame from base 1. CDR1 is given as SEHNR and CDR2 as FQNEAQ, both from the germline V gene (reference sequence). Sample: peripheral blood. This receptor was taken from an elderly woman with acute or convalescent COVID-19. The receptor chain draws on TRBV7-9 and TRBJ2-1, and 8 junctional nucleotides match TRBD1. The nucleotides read TGTGCCAGCAGCTTAGGGGGACAGGATGAGCAGTTCTTC. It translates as CASSLGGQDEQFF.